Shown below are 31 T cell receptor beta chains from a single sample sequenced in a study of patients and donors after allogeneic stem cell transplantation (dated by TCRdb to the early 2020s). Library construction relied on RT-PCR. This sample was sequenced with a NextSeq 550. TCRdb reworked the public reads: Q25 trimming with fastp, MiXCR clone assembly, productive beta chains retained. All rows with the same CDR3 protein become a single entry with the most common DNA and genes. Here the sample has about a million distinct CDR3 sequences; approximately 18% occur a single time. 5% to 6.5% of the sample goes to the ten largest clones. Specimen: blood, either unsorted or a sorted T cell fraction (not recorded which). These receptors all stem from a human donor who was either an allogeneic HSCT recipient or a stem cell or donor lymphocyte infusion donor (not recorded which). It is not recorded whose cells these are; they may come from a transplant donor.

The chain uses TRBV11-2 and TRBJ2-7; D perhaps matches TRBD1 (7 bases). V dropped 1 base and J dropped 1 base, with 11 bases sitting between them. Per germline, CDR1 SGHAT and CDR2 FQNNGV. The CDR3 is 15 residues long. CDR3 in amino acids: CASSLVPGGSYEQYF. CDR3 sequence (DNA): TGTGCCAGCAGCTTAGTGCCAGGGGGGTCCTACGAGCAGTACTTC.

The V call is TRBV4-3, the J call TRBJ2-7; a weak D match, TRBD1 (6 bases). The ends were cut back, 0 bases at V and 0 bases at J, with 9 bases in the middle. Germline-derived CDR1 and CDR2 are LGHNA and YSLEER. The CDR3 extends over 15 amino acids. The CDR3 DNA follows: TGCGCCAGCAGCCAAGATTCGGACAGCTCCTACGAGCAGTACTTC. Protein product: CASSQDSDSSYEQYF.

V and J are TRBV27 and TRBJ1-5; TRBD1 might be the D (6 bases). Trimming took off 3 bases at V and 4 bases at J, with 13 bases between the two ends. The CDR3 runs to 15 residues. CDR1 and CDR2 (germline): MNHEY, SMNVEV (reference sequence). The CDR3 sequence: CASSLGRGANQPQHF. CDR3 nucleotides: TGTGCCAGCAGTTTGGGGCGGGGGGCGAATCAGCCCCAGCATTTT.

This clonotype occurred a few times. The rearrangement links TRBV6-1 to TRBJ1-5; tentative D call: TRBD1 (5 bases). The CDR3 is made up of 13 amino acids. V was shortened by 6 bases and J by 3 bases, with 9 bases between the two germline ends. From germline, CDR1 is MNHNS and CDR2 SASEGT. This CDR3 is CASRGDYNQPQHF. CDR3 sequence (DNA): TGTGCCAGCAGGGGGGATTACAATCAGCCCCAGCATTTT.

On this clonotype itself: This may be a read error: a much more frequent sequence differs by one nucleotide. The chain recombines TRBV5-1 with TRBJ2-7, with 8 bases aligning to TRBD1. Germline V gene lookup returns CDR1 SGHRS and CDR2 YFSETQ. The CDR3 sequence is 14 residues long. The CDR3 sequence: CVSSTTTGVYEQYF. CDR3 sequence (DNA): TGCGTCAGCAGCACTACGACAGGGGTGTACGAGCAGTACTTC.

The chain is built from TRBV5-1 and TRBJ2-1; TRBD1 agrees at 11 bases. Germline V gene lookup returns CDR1 SGHRS and CDR2 YFSETQ. The CDR3 totals 16 residues. V lost 0 bases and J lost 4; bases outside the gene matches: 3. This chain's CDR3 is CASSLGGTGGYNEQFF. The CDR3 DNA reads as TGCGCCAGCAGCTTGGGCGGGACAGGGGGATACAATGAGCAGTTCTTC.

The sample holds a few counts of this clonotype. The rearrangement uses TRBV9 and TRBJ1-2, with D possibly matching TRBD1 (6 bases). Germline V gene data show CDR1 as SGDLS and CDR2 as YYNGEE. V lost 4 bases and J lost 4, with 17 bases in between. The CDR3 length is 15 residues. The CDR3 loop reads CASSPGQTGLYGYTF. The CDR3 coding sequence is TGTGCCAGCAGCCCTGGACAGACAGGCCTCTATGGCTACACCTTC.

In this sample, this clonotype turned up a few times. This rearrangement joins TRBV12-3 or TRBV12-4 to TRBJ1-2, with 7 bases fitting TRBD1. V shed 5 bases, J shed 2 bases, and the junction held 14 bases outside the gene matches. This CDR3 is built from 17 residues. The CDR3 protein is CASSPRQGRLRNYGYTF. The CDR3 DNA follows: TGTGCCAGCAGTCCTCGACAGGGAAGGCTAAGGAACTATGGCTACACCTTC.

This rearrangement joins TRBV4-1 to TRBJ2-7, with TRBD2 matching 12 bases. CDR3 length: 18 residues. Germline lookup yields CDR1 MGHRA and CDR2 YSYEKL. After removal of 0 bases from V and 1 base from J, the junction contained 7 bases not matched to a gene. Written as DNA, the CDR3 is TGCGCCAGCAGCCAAGAAGAGCTAGCGGGAGGGCGGTCCTACGAGCAGTACTTC. The encoded protein is CASSQEELAGGRSYEQYF.

This clonotype was recorded a few times. In DNA, the CDR3 is TGTGCCAGCAGCAAGGGACTAGCGGGCAATGAGCAGTTCTTC. This sequence encodes CASSKGLAGNEQFF. The chain joins TRBV21-1 to TRBJ2-1; whether TRBD2, the table's D call, matches the DNA was not checked. TRBV21-1 constitutes a pseudogene. CDR3 length equals 14 residues.

This clonotype was observed a handful of times. This sequence joins TRBV7-3 and TRBJ2-2; TRBD2 is a possible D gene (7 bases). CDR3 length equals 16 residues. Germline V CDR1 and CDR2: SGHTA, FQGTGA. Trimming left V 1 base short and J 4 bases short, with 13 bases between. The CDR3 loop reads CASSLKGGAGTGELFF. The CDR3 DNA sequence: TGTGCCAGCAGCTTAAAGGGGGGGGCAGGCACCGGGGAGCTGTTTTTT.

Turning to this clonotype: This could be a read error, since a much larger clone is one nucleotide away. The CDR3 carries no conserved terminal phenylalanine or tryptophan, so it likely arises from a read error. The gene calls are TRBV12-3 or TRBV12-4 and TRBJ2-7, with 7 bases fitting TRBD1. V shed 8 bases, J shed 2 bases, and the junction held 6 bases outside the gene matches. CDR3 length: 13 residues. The CDR3 loop is CASDRDSTYEQYS. The CDR3 nucleotides read TGTGCCAGCGACCGGGACAGCACCTACGAGCAGTACTCC.

This clonotype has only a few counts. The chain joins TRBV20-1 to TRBJ1-1, with TRBD1 matching 7 bases. The CDR3 totals 13 residues. Germline V gene data show CDR1 as DFQATT and CDR2 as SNEGSKA (reference sequence). The V gene end was trimmed by 5 bases and the J gene end by 4 bases; junction bases not matched to a gene: 7. Here the CDR3 reads CSAATGLGTEAFF. The CDR3 DNA is TGCAGTGCTGCGACAGGGTTAGGCACTGAAGCTTTCTTT.

This sequence joins TRBV20-1 and TRBJ1-1; unclear D gene. CDR1 is DFQATT and CDR2 is SNEGSKA in the germline V gene (reference sequence). The ends were cut back, 0 bases at V and 5 bases at J, with 7 bases in the middle. CDR3 length equals 12 residues. The CDR3 DNA sequence: TGCAGTGCTAGAGAGGGTATGACTGAAGCTTTCTTT. Translated: CSAREGMTEAFF.

This clonotype has more than one count but fewer than ten. V gene TRBV18 combines with J gene TRBJ1-3; no definite D call. The CDR3 has 15 residues. Trimming shortened V by 3 bases and J by 1 base, and 10 bases separated the two germline ends. CDR1 is KGHSH and CDR2 is LQKENI in the germline V gene. The CDR3 nucleotides are TGTGCCAGCTCACCCAACCCTTATTCTGGAAACACCATATATTTT. Translated: CASSPNPYSGNTIYF.

The chain has TRBV20-1 and TRBJ1-1; no clear D. The CDR3 length is 17 residues. The germline CDR1 and CDR2 sequences are DFQATT and SNEGSKA (reference sequence). Trimming left V 3 bases short and J 6 bases short, with 26 bases between. CDR3 DNA sequence: TGCAGTGCTAGTAAGTCGCTACGGGCCGGATGGGCTCCTGAAGCTTTCTTT. It codes for CSASKSLRAGWAPEAFF.

This clonotype was picked up a small number of times. The V gene is TRBV6-2 or TRBV6-3, the J gene TRBJ2-5; D remains ambiguous. V was pared by 6 bases and J by 2 bases, with 19 bases between. Germline lookup yields CDR1 MNHEY and CDR2 SVGEGT. The CDR3 has 16 amino acids. CDR3 protein: CASSPILGPPQETQYF. For the CDR3, the DNA is TGTGCCAGCAGCCCGATATTAGGACCCCCGCAAGAGACCCAGTACTTC.

This clonotype has a handful of counts. The chain joins TRBV20-1 to TRBJ1-5; D gene unclear. This CDR3 comprises 12 residues. CDR1 is DFQATT, CDR2 SNEGSKA, per germline (reference sequence). V was shortened by 3 bases and J by 6 bases, with 9 bases between the two germline ends. As DNA, the CDR3 is TGCAGTGCTAGCCGTAAGGGTCAGCCCCAGCATTTT. Translation gives CSASRKGQPQHF.

Ten or more counts support this clonotype. The rearrangement joins TRBV29-1 to TRBJ1-4; 8 positions match TRBD1. The CDR3 covers 15 residues. The junction had 8 bases not matched to a gene; V was cut back by 1 base and J by 7 bases. Per the germline V gene, CDR1 is SQVTM and CDR2 is ANQGSEA. The CDR3 loop is CSVEGIQGAGEKLFF. The DNA for the CDR3 is TGCAGCGTTGAAGGTATCCAGGGGGCAGGTGAAAAACTGTTTTTT.

This clonotype was observed at least ten times. CDR3 DNA sequence: TGCAGTGCTAGTAGGGCGGGTGGAGATACGCAGTATTTT. It specifies CSASRAGGDTQYF. V usage is TRBV20-1 and J usage is TRBJ2-3, with D possibly being TRBD2 (5 bases). Between the trimmed V and J ends, which lost 3 bases and 5 bases, there was a span of 12 bases. Germline V CDR1 and CDR2: DFQATT, SNEGSKA (reference sequence). This CDR3 region has 13 residues.

The chain carries TRBV5-1 and TRBJ2-4; D is undetermined. The CDR3 is 14 amino acids. The germline V gene encodes CDR1 SGHRS and CDR2 YFSETQ. Trimming stripped 4 bases from V and 10 bases from J, with 18 bases between. The CDR3 loop reads CASSPELFPRIQYF. The DNA for the CDR3 is TGCGCCAGCAGCCCGGAGCTTTTCCCAAGAATTCAGTACTTC.

The V gene is TRBV4-1, the J gene TRBJ2-5; D gene ambiguous. The CDR3 covers 15 residues. Germline-derived CDR1 and CDR2 are MGHRA and YSYEKL. V shed 5 bases and J shed 1 base, with 14 bases lying between them. CDR3: CASSDPTSSQETQYF. The DNA of the CDR3 is TGCGCCAGCAGCGACCCCACTTCCAGCCAAGAGACCCAGTACTTC.

Concerning this clonotype itself: A much larger clone is a single base away; this may be a read error. The rearrangement joins TRBV7-6 to TRBJ1-1, with TRBD1 matching 9 bases. The germline gives CDR1 SGHVS, CDR2 FNYEAQ. The CDR3 is 14 residues long. V dropped 1 base and J dropped 4; count of bases not matched to a gene: 1. The CDR3 protein is CASSLGTGVTEAFF. The CDR3 bases are TGTGCCAGCAGCTTAGGGACAGGGGTCACTGAAGCTTTCTTT.

The rearrangement uses TRBV21-1 and TRBJ1-1. TRBV21-1 represents a pseudogene. The CDR3 extends over 12 amino acids. CDR3 bases: TGTGCCAGCAGCGAGACACCTAATGAAGCTTTCTTT. It is translated as CASSETPNEAFF.

In its sample, this clonotype was seen many times. The gene calls are TRBV12-3 or TRBV12-4 and TRBJ2-5; 9 bases are shared with TRBD2. The junction had 4 bases not matched to a gene; V was cut back by 5 bases and J by 0 bases. CDR3 length equals 15 residues. Written as DNA, the CDR3 is TGTGCCAGCAGTCCCCTAGCGGGGAACCAAGAGACCCAGTACTTC. This encodes CASSPLAGNQETQYF.

V and J are TRBV15 and TRBJ1-4, with 8 bases lining up with TRBD1. Germline V gene sequence: CDR1 LNHNV, CDR2 YYDKDF (reference sequence). This CDR3 has 15 amino acids. With 3 bases clipped from V and 7 bases from J, the junction kept 7 bases outside the gene matches. DNA of the CDR3: TGTGCCACCAGCAGGCAGGGGGCCGATGGTGAAAAACTGTTTTTT. This sequence encodes CATSRQGADGEKLFF.

This clonotype was picked up a small number of times. The rearrangement joins TRBV5-6 to TRBJ2-1, with 8 positions matching TRBD1. This CDR3 comprises 15 residues. Germline CDR1 reads SGHDT; CDR2 reads YYEEEE. The junction had 8 bases not matched to a gene; V was cut back by 0 bases and J by 9 bases. This CDR3 reads CASSLGSRGQGEQFF. CDR3 nucleotides: TGTGCCAGCAGCTTGGGATCCAGGGGGCAGGGTGAGCAGTTCTTC. Variable domain in full (rest from reference TRBV5-6 and TRBJ2-1): DAGVTQSPTHLIKTRGQQVTLRCSPKSGHDTVSWYQQALGQGPQFIFQYYEEEERQRGNFPDRFSGHQFPNYSSELNVNALLLGDSALYLCASSLGSRGQGEQFFGPGTRLTVL.

The gene calls are TRBV7-9 and TRBJ1-1; D perhaps matches TRBD1 (6 bases). V was trimmed by 4 bases and J by 6 bases, leaving 12 bases between them. The CDR3 spans 13 residues. The germline V gene encodes CDR1 SEHNR and CDR2 FQNEAQ (reference sequence). CDR3 in amino acids: CASSYEDSPEAFF. DNA of the CDR3: TGTGCCAGCAGCTATGAGGACAGCCCTGAAGCTTTCTTT.

The chain couples TRBV6-1 to TRBJ2-6; a weak D match, TRBD1 (5 bases). This CDR3 spans 15 amino acids. The V end lost 6 bases, the J end lost 0 bases, and 9 bases lay between the germline ends. Per the germline V gene, CDR1 is MNHNS and CDR2 is SASEGT. As DNA, the CDR3 is TGTGCCAGCAGGGAGACAGCCTCTGGGGCCAACGTCCTGACTTTC. Amino acid sequence: CASRETASGANVLTF.

The rearrangement links TRBV12-3 or TRBV12-4 to TRBJ1-1, with TRBD1 identical over 7 bases. The J segment lost 3 bases and the V segment lost 4 bases, leaving 8 bases of the junction unmatched. The CDR3 is 15 residues long. CDR3 sequence reads: CASSYLTGTHTEAFF. The DNA for the CDR3 is TGTGCCAGCAGTTACCTGACAGGGACGCACACTGAAGCTTTCTTT.

V gene TRBV6-2 or TRBV6-3 combines with J gene TRBJ2-7; D perhaps matches TRBD1 (6 bases). The CDR3 has 15 residues. Trimming stripped 8 bases from V and 0 bases from J, with 17 bases between. Germline V gene data show CDR1 as MNHEY and CDR2 as SVGEGT. The CDR3 region is CASGNRAPLSYEQYF. The CDR3, as DNA: TGTGCCAGCGGAAACAGGGCCCCGCTCTCCTACGAGCAGTACTTC.